A selection of T cell receptor beta chains follows, all from one sample in a study of blood T cell repertoires in COVID-19. This table comes from immunoSEQ multiplex PCR, and its TCRdb copy is limited to in-frame clones, with some not included. The sample holds 70,000 or so clones; around 90% are singletons and the top ten take 15% to 20%. The source material was peripheral blood. The source of these receptors is a woman aged 80 or older with acute or convalescent COVID-19. The CDR3 runs from the conserved cysteine through the conserved F or W. Each record gives: J gene, clone size, V gene, D gene, CDR3 DNA, CDR3 protein. A D gene is named only where the DNA matches it firmly. Size tells how often a clone was seen (once, few, many) or the class of an expanded clone, and some rows leave it out.

>TRBJ1-2|-|TRBV9|-
TGTGCCAGCAGCCTTCTGACAGGAAACTATGGCTACACCTTC
CASSLLTGNYGYTF
>TRBJ2-1|-|TRBV24-1|-
TGTGCCACCTCCCCGGGAGTCCGCTCCTACAATGAGCAGTTCTTC
CATSPGVRSYNEQFF
>TRBJ2-5|-|TRBV27|TRBD1
TGTGCCAGCACCACCCGGGACAGGGGGCGAGAGACCCAGTACTTC
CASTTRDRGRETQYF
>TRBJ1-1|once|TRBV19|-
TGTGCCAGTAGTGACAGGAACACTGAAGCTTTCTTT
CASSDRNTEAFF
>TRBJ2-4|-|TRBV2|TRBD2
TGTGCCAGCAGTGAAAGTGCGGGAGGGGGGCTTATCGGTGCCAAAAACATTCAGTACTTC
CASSESAGGGLIGAKNIQYF
>TRBJ2-7|-|TRBV11-2|-
TGTGCCAGCACGCCGTATTCTACGTTTGAGCAGTACTTC
CASTPYSTFEQYF
>TRBJ1-5|-|TRBV2|TRBD1
TGTGCCGCCAGACGAGGACAGGGGTATGGACAGCCCCAGCATTTT
CAARRGQGYGQPQHF
>TRBJ1-6|-|TRBV27|TRBD1
TGTGCCAGCAGTTTATCGGACAGGGGTAATTCACCCCTCCACTTT
CASSLSDRGNSPLHF
>TRBJ2-7|-|TRBV19|-
TGTGCCAGTAGTACGCGGGACGGGGCCTACGAGCAGTACTTC
CASSTRDGAYEQYF
>TRBJ1-2|-|TRBV6-2/TRBV6-3|-
TGTGCCAGCAGTTACCACAGGGCGGCTAACTATGGCTACACCTTC
CASSYHRAANYGYTF
>TRBJ1-5|-|TRBV5-1|-
TGCGCCAGCAGCTTGGACGGGATCAGAGATCAGCCCCAGCATTTT
CASSLDGIRDQPQHF
>TRBJ2-7|-|TRBV5-1|-
TGCGCCAGCAGCTTCGGACAGTCGACCTACGAGCAGTACTTC
CASSFGQSTYEQYF
>TRBJ2-5|-|TRBV24-1|-
TGTGCCACCAGTGATTTGATCGGGACCCAGTACTTC
CATSDLIGTQYF
>TRBJ1-2|once|TRBV25-1|-
TGTGCCAGCAGTGAATCCAGGACAGTTTTGTTACGCGGCTACACCTTC
CASSESRTVLLRGYTF
>TRBJ1-3|once|TRBV5-1|-
TGCGCCAGCAAGGGGGACTCTGGAAACACCATATATTTT
CASKGDSGNTIYF
>TRBJ1-1|-|TRBV5-1|-
TGCGCCAGCAGCGTCAGGGATGAGAACACTGAAGCTTTCTTT
CASSVRDENTEAFF
>TRBJ1-2|-|TRBV6-1|TRBD1
TGTGCCAGCAGTGAACCCGACAGGGCGGGCCGCTATGGCTACACCTTC
CASSEPDRAGRYGYTF
>TRBJ1-5|-|TRBV6-6|-
TGTGCCAGCACCATGGGGGGAGCAAGCAATCAGCCCCAGCATTTT
CASTMGGASNQPQHF
>TRBJ2-7|-|TRBV3-1/TRBV3-2|TRBD2
TGTGCCAGCAGCCAAGAAGCGGGAGGCCCCTACGAGCAGTACTTC
CASSQEAGGPYEQYF
>TRBJ2-7|-|TRBV6-5|-
TGTGCCAGCACTAAACGGGTCATAAGATGGCAGTACTTC
CASTKRVIRWQYF
>TRBJ2-7|-|TRBV27|-
TGTGCCAGCAGCTTCGGGATTGGCTTGTGGTACTTC
CASSFGIGLWYF
>TRBJ1-1|-|TRBV20-1|-
TGCAGTGCTGGGGGGACTGAAGCTTTCTTT
CSAGGTEAFF
>TRBJ1-1|-|TRBV19|TRBD1
TGTGCCAGTAGTGGGACAGGGGTATACAGCACTGAAGCTTTCTTT
CASSGTGVYSTEAFF
>TRBJ2-7|few|TRBV7-3|-
TGTGCCAGCAGCTTAGGGGGGGCCGGGTACGAGCAGTACTTC
CASSLGGAGYEQYF
>TRBJ1-2|-|TRBV6-2/TRBV6-3|-
TGTGCCAGCAGTTACAAGAGCTATGGCTACACCTTC
CASSYKSYGYTF
>TRBJ2-7|few|TRBV13|-
TGTGCCAGCAGCTTAGGATCTAGAAGCCACGAGCAGTACTTC
CASSLGSRSHEQYF
>TRBJ2-7|few|TRBV7-2|TRBD1
TGTGCCAGCAGCGCCTACAGGGGCCCCTTTCTAGTGCAGTACTTC
CASSAYRGPFLVQYF
>TRBJ2-5|once|TRBV6-2/TRBV6-3|TRBD2
TGTGCCAGCAGCCCTTTCAAGAGCGGGGGGATTCTTGAGACCCAGTACTTC
CASSPFKSGGILETQYF
>TRBJ1-5|few|TRBV6-5|-
TGTGCCAGCAAGTCAGGGATCGGTCAGCCCCAGCATTTT
CASKSGIGQPQHF
>TRBJ2-1|-|TRBV20-1|TRBD2
TGCAGTGCTAGTGTTCGGGGGGGGCGTCGTTTCAATGAGCAGTTCTTC
CSASVRGGRRFNEQFF
>TRBJ2-2|-|TRBV6-5|-
TGTGCCAGCAGTCTGAGCACCGGGGAGCTGTTTTTT
CASSLSTGELFF
>TRBJ2-6|-|TRBV18|TRBD1
TGTGCCAGCTCACCCCTACAGGGGCGCGGGGCCAACGTCCTGACTTTC
CASSPLQGRGANVLTF
>TRBJ1-3|-|TRBV30|-
TGTGCCGCCCACAGGGCAAACACCATATATTTT
CAAHRANTIYF
>TRBJ1-2|few|TRBV6-5|TRBD1
TGTGCCAGCAGCGACAGGGGGCGCTCTGGCTACACCTTC
CASSDRGRSGYTF
>TRBJ1-2|-|TRBV7-8|-
TGTGCCAGCAGCTTAAGGCGGGGGACTAACTATGGCTACACCTTC
CASSLRRGTNYGYTF
>TRBJ1-1|-|TRBV2|-
TGTGCCAGCAGGCCGACAGTCCTGAACACTGAAGCTTTCTTT
CASRPTVLNTEAFF
>TRBJ1-5|-|TRBV28|TRBD1
TGTGCCAGCACTCCACGACAGGGGAGAGTGGGCCAGCCCCAGCATTTT
CASTPRQGRVGQPQHF
>TRBJ2-1|-|TRBV7-2|TRBD1
TGTGCCAGCAGCTGGCGGGGGACAGGGCCACATGAGCAGTTCTTC
CASSWRGTGPHEQFF